The present T cell receptor (beta chain) was sequenced within a study of OX40 agonist ivuxolimab in advanced cancers. Notes on the study in general: More expanded clones were seen, on average, in CD8+ T cells than in CD4+.

With regard to this clone: As yet, its antigen is unknown. This specimen includes other DNA sequences encoding the same CDR3.

The CDR3 length is 14 residues. The V and J ends lost 4 bases and 2 bases respectively, with 12 bases between them. Germline CDR1 MNHEY, CDR2 SMNVEV (reference sequence). The data were produced by immunoSEQ multiplex PCR, yet TCRdb's version contains in-frame clones alone and is incomplete. This sample yields 45,000 or so clones, of which 88% are seen a single time; roughly 7.8% belongs to the top ten. The genes are TRBV27 and TRBJ2-7; either TRBD1 or TRBD2 may fit D (5 bases each). The origin of this receptor is an adult with an advanced solid tumor such as melanoma, head and neck, liver or kidney cancer. Sequencing used CD4+ or CD8+ T cells sorted from blood, obtained in a trial of the OX40 agonist ivuxolimab. The CDR3 loop reads CASSSRGGPYEQYF. CDR3 sequence (DNA): TGTGCCAGCAGTTCCCGGGGCGGACCCTACGAGCAGTACTTC.